A single sample gave rise to the 16 T cell receptor beta chains below, sequenced in a study of neurological immune-mediated disorders. In TCRdb, the 5' RACE reads were re-called with MiXCR into one record per CDR3 protein. This sample yields about 36,000 distinct CDR3 sequences, of which 10% are seen a single time; about 7% belongs to the top ten. Material: PBMCs. These receptors all stem from a woman in her twenties or thirties with HTLV-1-associated myelopathy (HAM/TSP).

This clonotype occurred many times. The chain's CDR3 is CASSRLTGMGNTIYF. The CDR3 nucleotides read TGTGCCAGCAGCCGGTTGACAGGGATGGGTAACACCATATATTTT. J is TRBJ1-3 and V is TRBV7-2; TRBD1 aligns across 7 bases. Germline values: CDR1 SGHTA, CDR2 FQGNSA. The CDR3 contains 15 residues. V trimming: 5 bases; J trimming: 7 bases; junction bases outside the gene matches: 11. The full variable domain, in which reference TRBV7-2 and TRBJ1-3 provide the parts outside the CDR3, is GAGVSQSPSNKVTEKGKDVELRCDPISGHTALYWYRQSLGQGLEFLIYFQGNSAPDKSGLPSDRFSAERTGGSVSTLTIQRTQQEDSAVYLCASSRLTGMGNTIYFGEGSWLTVV.

This clonotype has at least ten counts. The V gene is TRBV6-6, the J gene TRBJ2-4; no firm D call. The length of the CDR3 is 13 residues. V lost 4 bases to trimming and J lost 4 bases, with 8 bases between them. The germline V gene encodes CDR1 MNHNY and CDR2 SVGAGI (reference sequence). The CDR3 nucleotides are TGTGCCAGCAGTTCACAGAATAAAAACATTCAGTACTTC. It encodes CASSSQNKNIQYF.

This clonotype appeared many times. The gene calls are TRBV29-1 and TRBJ2-7; TRBD1 might be the D (5 bases). This CDR3 comprises 10 residues. CDR1 and CDR2 from the germline V gene are SQVTM and ANQGSEA. Trimming shortened V by 6 bases and J by 5 bases, and 8 bases separated the two germline ends. In DNA, the CDR3 is TGCAGCGTCCAGGGTAACGAGCAGTACTTC. Its protein is CSVQGNEQYF.

This clonotype was seen at least ten times. This chain connects TRBV5-1 to TRBJ1-2; 9 bases line up with TRBD1. In germline, CDR1 is SGHRS, CDR2 YFSETQ. The CDR3 sequence is 13 residues long. J lost 6 bases, V lost 4 bases, and 4 bases had no gene match. CDR3 bases: TGCGCCAGCAGCGCGACAGGGGGAAATGGCTACACCTTC. Translating it yields CASSATGGNGYTF.

This clonotype has ten or more counts. The genes are TRBV20-1 and TRBJ2-1, with 11 nucleotides matching TRBD2. Germline V gene lookup returns CDR1 DFQATT and CDR2 SNEGSKA (reference sequence). The CDR3 is 15 amino acids. The V segment lost 1 base and the J segment 10 bases; nucleotides outside the gene matches: 9. The CDR3 DNA reads as TGCAGTGCTAGAGGGGGTCTAGCGGGGGGTCGGGAGCAGTTCTTC. It encodes CSARGGLAGGREQFF.

This clonotype was seen many times. The chain employs TRBV5-1 and TRBJ2-7; weak D call: TRBD1 (6 bases). In germline, CDR1 is SGHRS, CDR2 YFSETQ. This CDR3 contains 15 residues. V was clipped by 1 base and J by 1 base, with 12 bases between them. The CDR3 region is CASSLSGVRSYEQYF. CDR3 nucleotide sequence: TGCGCCAGCAGCTTGTCAGGGGTGAGGTCCTACGAGCAGTACTTC.

This sequence joins TRBV5-1 and TRBJ1-1; weak D call: TRBD1 (6 bases). The CDR3 is 12 amino acids. Trimming left V 4 bases short and J 11 bases short, with 15 bases between. Germline CDR1 SGHRS, CDR2 YFSETQ. This CDR3 reads CASSPQGRNAFF. The CDR3 region has the DNA TGCGCCAGCAGCCCGCAGGGGCGGAACGCTTTCTTT.

This clonotype was detected many times. V and J are TRBV18 and TRBJ2-2; 7 nucleotides align to TRBD2. The CDR3 consists of 15 residues. Germline V lookup: CDR1 KGHSH, CDR2 LQKENI. Unmatched junction bases numbered 8, after V lost 3 bases and J lost 7 bases. CDR3 protein: CASSPSGGGSGELFF. In DNA form, the CDR3 reads TGTGCCAGCTCACCCAGCGGCGGGGGAAGCGGGGAGCTGTTTTTT.

The table lists this clonotype with many counts. This sequence joins TRBV5-1 and TRBJ1-1; 12 bases are shared with TRBD1. The V and J ends lost 4 bases and 6 bases, in that order; junction bases with no gene match: 4. Germline CDR1 SGHRS, CDR2 YFSETQ. The CDR3 length is 14 residues. In nucleotides, the CDR3 is TGCGCCAGCAGCGGGGGACAGGGGGCGTCTGAAGCTTTCTTT. This sequence encodes CASSGGQGASEAFF.

This clonotype was picked up many times. This chain joins TRBV5-1 and TRBJ2-7; TRBD1 matches 8 bases. Germline loops: CDR1 SGHRS, CDR2 YFSETQ. J gave up 5 bases and V 4 bases, and 5 bases lay outside the gene matches. This CDR3 comprises 13 residues. CDR3 loop: CASSPQQGDEQYF. Written as DNA, the CDR3 is TGCGCCAGCAGCCCGCAACAGGGGGACGAGCAGTACTTC.

In this sample, this clonotype turned up many times. CDR3 in amino acids: CSARDLLSYEQYF. CDR3 DNA: TGCAGTGCTAGAGATCTCCTCTCCTACGAGCAGTACTTC. The V call is TRBV20-1, the J call TRBJ2-7; D is uncertain. Germline CDR1 reads DFQATT; CDR2 reads SNEGSKA (reference sequence). V lost 0 bases, J lost 0 bases, and 6 bases lay in between. The CDR3 spans 13 residues.

In this sample, this clonotype turned up many times. The J gene is TRBJ1-1, the V gene TRBV20-1, with unresolved D. This CDR3 has 12 residues. Trimming removed 1 base from V and 6 bases from J, with 9 bases in between. Per germline, CDR1 DFQATT and CDR2 SNEGSKA (reference sequence). CDR3 residues: CSARGVSAEAFF. DNA of the CDR3: TGCAGTGCTAGAGGTGTATCCGCTGAAGCTTTCTTT.

This clonotype was detected ten times or more. The rearrangement joins TRBV11-2 to TRBJ1-2; D gene unclear. The CDR3 loop spans 16 amino acids. The V end was cut by 1 base, the J end by 0 bases, with 12 bases between. Germline-derived CDR1 and CDR2 are SGHAT and FQNNGV. This CDR3 is CASSLAGSAANYGYTF. The CDR3, as DNA: TGTGCCAGCAGCTTAGCGGGGTCAGCCGCTAACTATGGCTACACCTTC.

This clonotype was found many times. The chain recombines TRBV6-2 or TRBV6-3 with TRBJ1-5; TRBD1 is a possible D gene (6 bases). The CDR3 consists of 15 residues. Deletions cut 2 bases from V and 7 bases from J, with 15 bases between. Germline loops: CDR1 MNHEY, CDR2 SVGEGT. CDR3 DNA: TGTGCCAGCAGTTACGGGGGTGCGGGGGGCCAGCCCCAGCATTTT. Translating it yields CASSYGGAGGQPQHF.

CDR3 amino acids: CAWTPRLTDTQYF. The CDR3, as DNA: TGTGCCTGGACCCCCCGACTAACAGATACGCAGTATTTT. The chain couples TRBV30 to TRBJ2-3, with a possible D match to TRBD2 (5 bases). The germline V gene has CDR1 GTSNPN and CDR2 SVGIG (reference sequence). CDR3 length: 13 residues. Trimming took off 4 bases at V and 3 bases at J, with 11 bases between the two ends.

This clonotype was found many times. The rearrangement links TRBV7-2 to TRBJ2-1, with 8 nucleotides matching TRBD2. V lost 5 bases, J lost 8 bases, and 8 bases stayed unmatched. CDR1 SGHTA and CDR2 FQGNSA come from the germline V gene. There are 14 residues in the CDR3. The CDR3 protein is CASSPRGGKDEQFF. In DNA form, the CDR3 reads TGTGCCAGCAGCCCACGGGGGGGCAAGGATGAGCAGTTCTTC.